A single sample is the source of the 6 T cell receptor beta chains below, sequenced in a study of blood T cell repertoires in COVID-19 (dated by TCRdb to the early 2020s). Library method: the immunoSEQ multiplex PCR assay. The source is immuneACCESS, and TCRdb retained only in-frame sequences with V and J called. Part of the clones is not carried over; for the studies checked, unresolved V genes explain less than half of this, and the remainder is unexplained. The sample records 95,000 to 150,000 clones, more than 70% of which are singletons. Clones ranked in the top ten supply 3.9% of the sample. Material: peripheral blood. These receptor sequences come from a man between 60 and 70 years old with acute or convalescent COVID-19.

This chain uses TRBV5-6 with TRBJ2-3; 7 positions match TRBD2. Looked up from germline, CDR1 is SGHDT and CDR2 is YYEEEE. The ends lost 1 base at V and 3 bases at J; junction bases unmatched: 5. The CDR3 is made up of 15 amino acids. CDR3 residues: CASSLYTSATDTQYF. CDR3 bases: TGTGCCAGCAGCTTGTATACTAGCGCGACAGATACGCAGTATTTT.

This chain joins TRBV14 and TRBJ2-1; 7 nucleotides align to TRBD2. Germline lookup yields CDR1 SGHDN and CDR2 FVKESK. Trimming removed 7 bases from V and 8 bases from J; junction bases left unmatched: 17. The CDR3 extends over 16 amino acids. CDR3 residues: CASTDRPGGRRHEQFF. CDR3 sequence (DNA): TGTGCCAGCACCGACCGCCCCGGCGGGAGACGACATGAGCAGTTCTTC.

The chain joins TRBV6-2 or TRBV6-3 to TRBJ1-1, with 9 bases that match TRBD1. Trimming at V came to 5 bases and at J to 8 bases, leaving 6 bases not matched to a gene. This CDR3 contains 13 residues. Germline loops: CDR1 MNHEY, CDR2 SVGEGT. The chain's CDR3 is CASSRPGTGEAFF. DNA for the CDR3: TGTGCCAGCAGTCGCCCGGGGACAGGGGAAGCTTTCTTT.

The chain recombines TRBV28 with TRBJ2-1, with 11 bases identical to TRBD2. Germline V gene data show CDR1 as MDHEN and CDR2 as SYDVKM. The CDR3 length is 16 residues. The V segment lost 3 bases and the J segment 3 bases; nucleotides outside the gene matches: 4. CDR3 sequence reads: CASSFTSGGHYNEQFF. In nucleotides, the CDR3 is TGTGCCAGCAGTTTCACTAGCGGGGGACACTACAATGAGCAGTTCTTC.

The J gene is TRBJ2-3, the V gene TRBV7-2, with TRBD2 as a possible D gene (5 bases). V gave up 1 base and J gave up 5 bases, with 13 bases separating them. CDR3 size: 15 residues. Germline values: CDR1 SGHTA, CDR2 FQGNSA. CDR3 coding DNA: TGTGCCAGCAGCTTAGTCGATCCCCGGGGAGATACGCAGTATTTT. The encoded protein is CASSLVDPRGDTQYF. The complete variable domain, with remaining parts taken from reference TRBV7-2 and TRBJ2-3, reads GAGVSQSPSNKVTEKGKDVELRCDPISGHTALYWYRQSLGQGLEFLIYFQGNSAPDKSGLPSDRFSAERTGGSVSTLTIQRTQQEDSAVYLCASSLVDPRGDTQYFGPGTRLTVL.

This chain joins TRBV10-1 and TRBJ2-2, with D hard to call. The ends were cut back, 6 bases at V and 7 bases at J, with 12 bases in the middle. Looked up from germline, CDR1 is WNHNN and CDR2 is SYGVQD (reference sequence). This CDR3 is 13 amino acids long. Written as DNA, the CDR3 is TGCGCCAGCAGCCAAAAATGGAGCGGGGAGCTGTTTTTT. Protein: CASSQKWSGELFF.